Sequencing of this TCR beta chain was carried out in a study of OX40 agonist ivuxolimab in advanced cancers. At the level of the whole study: Ivuxolimab, which targeted the costimulatory receptor OX40 (CD134), was an agonistic, fully human IgG2 monoclonal antibody. Patients were allowed to have had prior anti-PD-1, anti-PD-L1 or anti-CTLA-4 therapy, and roughly 40% of the dose-escalation patients had been treated with checkpoint inhibitors. Of the approximately 50 patients in dose escalation, 19 had hepatocellular carcinoma, around 15 had melanoma, 9 had renal cell carcinoma and 9 had head and neck cancer. Peripheral TCRbeta sequencing was intended to test whether TCR sequence diversity was altered and clonal T-cell expansion was caused by ivuxolimab. Three dose-escalation patients achieved partial responses, one with hepatocellular carcinoma and two with cutaneous melanoma. Intravenous ivuxolimab was administered to patients every 2 weeks at six dose levels: 0.01, 0.1, 0.3, 1.5, 3 and 10 mg/kg. In the dose-escalation cohort, roughly four fifths of patients were male, and the mean age was roughly 60 years, with a range of roughly 20 to 79. The monotherapy dose-escalation portion (N of about 49 patients) of the phase I ivuxolimab trial is reported in the paper. The paper as a whole reports these results and caveats: After ivuxolimab, expanded clones were on average more numerous among CD8+ T cells than among CD4+ T cells. At doses of 0.1 to 3.0 mg/kg, clonal expansion of both CD4+ and CD8+ blood T cells was observed from baseline to week 6. Antigen specificity was not determined for the clonally expanded peripheral T cells. In the 0.1-3.0 mg/kg groups, partial responders had among the lowest normalized peripheral clonal expansion, particularly in CD8+ T cells. Low levels of normalized T-cell clonal expansion were also seen in some nonresponding patients.

Patients with a history of autoimmune disease or receiving systemic immunosuppression were excluded from the trial. In every dose cohort, peripheral blood was drawn for TCR sequencing at baseline, cycle 4 day 1, and cycle 7 day 1. The samples were drawn from a first-in-human, open-label, multicenter phase I dose-escalation trial of ivuxolimab. Adults with locally advanced or metastatic melanoma, renal cell, hepatocellular, or head and neck squamous cell carcinoma were enrolled in the trial. CD4+ and CD8+ T cells were sorted separately from peripheral blood before TCR sequencing. Between the V and J ends, shortened by 5 bases and 2 bases respectively, the junction contains 13 bases. Inclusive of the bounding cysteine and phenylalanine, the CDR3 is 15 residues long. Only the CDR3 part of the read is kept: 45 bases, read in frame from the first base. As concerns this clone: Its antigen is not yet known. The record has no base qualities; no much larger clone is one base away.

To sequence the TCRbeta CDR3 region, genomic DNA was isolated from the sorted cells. The immunoSEQ Assay was used for sequencing of TCRbeta CDR3 regions. TCRdb retrieved this table from immuneACCESS and kept in-frame rearrangements only. Not all clones are present; in checked studies, unresolved V genes account for under half, and no reason is known for the remainder. This sample has 73,000 or so clones in its table, and around nine tenths of those were observed once. The ten most abundant clones make up less than 0.55% of the sample. The chain links TRBV5-3 with TRBJ1-4, and the D gene may be TRBD1, 5 bases matching. TRBV5-3 is identified as an open reading frame with a role that is uncertain. The sequences come from CD4+ or CD8+ T cells sorted from blood, collected in a trial of the OX40 agonist ivuxolimab. The sequence derives from an adult with an advanced solid tumor such as melanoma, head and neck, liver or kidney cancer. The CDR3 is CARRSRGRTNEKLFF. Here is the DNA: TGTGCCAGAAGATCTCGGGGCAGGACTAATGAAAAACTGTTTTTT.